This T cell receptor (beta chain) was captured in a study of cytomegalovirus exposure and HLA in healthy donors. Study-level results: Researchers reported that a few CMV-associated chains were confirmed in vitro as CMV antigen-specific. Researchers counted over 150 TCR beta chains as cytomegalovirus-associated.

The assay was immunoSEQ multiplex PCR, and TCRdb's table has in-frame clones only and misses some. The sample lists hundreds of thousands of clones, 70% to 90% seen once, with under 0.95% in the top ten. This clone has a handful of counts. Its specificity is not known. The donors formed part of the roughly 120-subject validation cohort, distinct from the roughly 660-subject first cohort. This CDR3 is 14 amino acids long. Germline CDR1 is LNHDA and CDR2 is SQIVND (reference sequence). V lost 4 bases to trimming and J lost 6 bases; unmatched junction nucleotides: 6. The chain recombines TRBV19 with TRBJ1-5; 7 bases map to TRBD1. Sequencing was done on a sample of PBMCs. The source of this sequence is a woman aged 18-35 years in good health and CMV-seronegative. CDR3 protein: CASSNTGVGQPQHF. CDR3 bases: TGTGCCAGTAGTAACACAGGGGTGGGTCAGCCCCAGCATTTT.